The 20 T cell receptor beta chains presented below share a single source sample, sequenced in a study of cytomegalovirus exposure and HLA in healthy donors. This table comes from immunoSEQ multiplex PCR, and its TCRdb copy is limited to in-frame clones, with some not included. The profile shows about 400,000 clones, approximately 90% of them singletons. Sequencing was performed on PBMCs. These receptor sequences come from a woman younger than 35 in good health and CMV-seronegative.

This clone was counted once. This chain joins TRBV27 and TRBJ2-1; a possible D gene is TRBD1 (5 bases). This CDR3 has 15 residues. Germline V gene lookup returns CDR1 MNHEY and CDR2 SMNVEV (reference sequence). Trimming removed 6 bases from V and 0 bases from J, with 12 bases in between. CDR3 amino acids: CASSLDIRSYNEQFF. The DNA of the CDR3 is TGTGCCAGCAGCTTGGACATTCGCTCCTACAATGAGCAGTTCTTC.

The J gene is TRBJ2-7, the V gene TRBV29-1; 10 bases align to TRBD2. CDR1 SQVTM and CDR2 ANQGSEA come from the germline V gene. The CDR3 is 16 residues long. V gave up 3 bases and J gave up 3 bases; unmatched junction bases: 11. The CDR3 loop reads CSVDTSTSGPNYEQYF. DNA of the CDR3: TGCAGCGTTGATACGTCGACTAGCGGGCCGAACTACGAGCAGTACTTC.

The table lists this clone with a count of one. The J gene is TRBJ2-1, the V gene TRBV27; 8 bases are a match to TRBD1. Germline CDR1 reads MNHEY; CDR2 reads SMNVEV (reference sequence). The junction had 9 bases not matched to a gene; V was cut back by 4 bases and J by 10 bases. The CDR3 has 14 residues. The CDR3 loop reads CASSSYQGAREQFF. CDR3 in DNA: TGTGCCAGCAGTTCTTATCAGGGGGCCAGAGAGCAGTTCTTC.

J is TRBJ2-4 and V is TRBV5-1, with D possibly matching TRBD1 (6 bases). This CDR3 spans 16 amino acids. With 4 bases removed from V and 7 bases from J, the gap between germline ends came to 21 bases. Germline V gene sequence: CDR1 SGHRS, CDR2 YFSETQ. The CDR3 is CASSPNLHRERNIQYF. DNA of the CDR3: TGCGCCAGCAGCCCCAACCTTCACAGGGAGAGGAACATTCAGTACTTC.

The V call is TRBV13, the J call TRBJ2-3; 14 nucleotides align to TRBD2. Germline CDR1 is PRHDT and CDR2 is FYEKMQ (reference sequence). The CDR3 sequence is 17 residues long. Trimming at V came to 1 base and at J to 5 bases, leaving 5 bases not matched to a gene. The CDR3 protein is CASSLAWTSGRRDTQYF. The DNA of the CDR3 is TGTGCCAGCAGCTTAGCCTGGACTAGCGGGAGGAGAGATACGCAGTATTTT.

A few counts support this clone. The genes are TRBV6-4 and TRBJ2-3; 9 bases match TRBD2. The V segment lost 6 bases and the J segment 0 bases; nucleotides outside the gene matches: 1. Looked up from germline, CDR1 is MRHNA and CDR2 is SNTAGT. This CDR3 contains 14 residues. The CDR3 bases are TGTGCCAGCAGCACTAGCGGGAGCACAGATACGCAGTATTTT. As protein: CASSTSGSTDTQYF.

This chain joins TRBV9 and TRBJ1-2; 10 nucleotides align to TRBD1. This CDR3 has 20 residues. The trim removed 0 bases at V and 3 bases at J, leaving 17 bases unmatched. Germline assignment: CDR1 SGDLS and CDR2 YYNGEE. CDR3 in amino acids: CASSVDGFGTGDPQDYGYTF. The CDR3 coding sequence is TGTGCCAGCAGCGTAGACGGGTTTGGGACAGGGGATCCGCAGGACTATGGCTACACCTTC.

The rearrangement joins TRBV27 to TRBJ2-3; the D gene is possibly TRBD1 (6 bases). This CDR3 comprises 16 residues. V was pared by 4 bases and J by 2 bases, with 16 bases between. CDR1 is MNHEY and CDR2 is SMNVEV in the germline V gene (reference sequence). The CDR3 loop is CASSSQYLGATDTQYF. CDR3 coding DNA: TGTGCCAGCAGTTCCCAGTATTTGGGGGCCACAGATACGCAGTATTTT.

The V gene is TRBV11-2, the J gene TRBJ2-2, with D tentatively TRBD2 (5 bases). Per germline, CDR1 SGHAT and CDR2 FQNNGV. Trimming stripped 7 bases from V and 7 bases from J, with 19 bases between. The CDR3 loop spans 15 amino acids. The DNA of the CDR3 is TGTGCCAGCACCCACTACGGAGGCTACGGCGGGGAGCTGTTTTTT. Encoded protein: CASTHYGGYGGELFF.

The rearrangement uses TRBV6-7 and TRBJ2-3; 9 bases align to TRBD2. TRBV6-7 is identified as an open reading frame with a role that is uncertain. V shed 4 bases and J 1 base; nucleotides not matched to a gene: 15. There are 19 residues in the CDR3. In nucleotides, the CDR3 is TGTGCCAGCAGTTCGCCGTCGGGCGGGGGGGATTTCCGCACAGATACGCAGTATTTT. Translated: CASSSPSGGGDFRTDTQYF.

This chain links TRBV5-4 with TRBJ2-7; 10 bases align to TRBD2. The length of the CDR3 is 14 residues. With V trimmed by 5 bases and J by 6 bases, 8 bases remained unmatched. Per the germline V gene, CDR1 is SGHNT and CDR2 is YYREEE (reference sequence). This CDR3 is CASRSGLAETEQYF. Here the CDR3 DNA reads TGTGCCAGCAGGTCTGGACTAGCGGAAACCGAGCAGTACTTC.

The chain recombines TRBV7-9 with TRBJ1-2; TRBD1 agrees at 9 bases. The CDR3 is 16 residues long. Germline values: CDR1 SEHNR, CDR2 FQNEAQ (reference sequence). Trimming cost V 3 bases and J 6 bases; bases outside gene matches: 11. The CDR3 region has the DNA TGTGCCAGCAGCTTTGAAGTGGGGGACAGGGAGGATGGCTACACCTTC. Amino acid sequence: CASSFEVGDREDGYTF.

This clone was seen once. The chain joins TRBV27 to TRBJ2-5, with 7 bases fitting TRBD1. This CDR3 region has 15 residues. Germline trimming cut 5 bases from V and 2 bases from J; bases unmatched to any gene: 8. Germline CDR1 is MNHEY and CDR2 is SMNVEV (reference sequence). CDR3 in amino acids: CASSPTTGLQETQYF. Here the CDR3 DNA reads TGTGCCAGCAGTCCGACGACAGGGCTGCAAGAGACCCAGTACTTC.

V and J are TRBV18 and TRBJ2-1, with D perhaps TRBD2 (6 bases). Trimming took 5 bases from V and 8 from J, leaving 22 bases between them. CDR1 and CDR2 (germline): KGHSH, LQKENI. The CDR3 contains 16 residues. The CDR3 nucleotides read TGTGCCAGCTCATTGTCGTGGGAGGTTAGAGGGGATGAGCAGTTCTTC. Protein: CASSLSWEVRGDEQFF.

This clone has a handful of counts. This rearrangement joins TRBV19 to TRBJ1-5, with no clear D. V lost 5 bases and J lost 7, with 15 bases in between. The CDR3 consists of 14 residues. The germline V gene has CDR1 LNHDA and CDR2 SQIVND (reference sequence). The CDR3 DNA reads TGTGCCAGTAGTGAGCAGGCCTCGGGGCAGCCCCAGCATTTT. It specifies CASSEQASGQPQHF.

The CDR3 reads CASSPLGGEQYF. CDR3 bases: TGCGCCAGCAGTCCCTTGGGGGGCGAGCAGTACTTC. The J gene is TRBJ2-7, the V gene TRBV5-1; a weak D match, TRBD2 (6 bases). V gave up 5 bases and J gave up 6 bases, with 12 bases separating them. Germline CDR1 and CDR2: SGHRS and YFSETQ. The CDR3 consists of 12 residues.

This clone was detected only a few times. The V and J genes are TRBV19 and TRBJ1-3; TRBD1 is a possible D gene (6 bases). The V end lost 3 bases, the J end lost 0 bases, and 12 bases lay between the germline ends. CDR3 size: 16 residues. The V gene's germline CDR1 is LNHDA and CDR2 SQIVND (reference sequence). CDR3 amino acids: CASSIQGRASGNTIYF. In DNA form, the CDR3 reads TGTGCCAGTAGTATCCAGGGGAGGGCCTCTGGAAACACCATATATTTT.

This chain links TRBV5-5 with TRBJ1-4, with a possible D match to TRBD1 (5 bases). Between the trimmed V and J ends, which lost 0 bases and 8 bases, there was a span of 14 bases. CDR1 and CDR2 from the germline V gene are SGHKS and YYEKEE (reference sequence). The CDR3 consists of 15 residues. In nucleotides, the CDR3 is TGTGCCAGCAGCTTGGTCTCAGGGTTCCGGGAAAAACTGTTTTTT. This translates into CASSLVSGFREKLFF.

The genes are TRBV5-8 and TRBJ2-7, with TRBD2 identical over 13 bases. Germline assignment: CDR1 SGHTS and CDR2 YDEGEE. The CDR3 sequence is 15 residues long. V trimming: 0 bases; J trimming: 6 bases; junction bases outside the gene matches: 3. This CDR3 reads CASSLEGLAGVEQYF. The CDR3 bases are TGTGCCAGCAGCTTGGAAGGACTAGCGGGAGTCGAGCAGTACTTC.

The gene calls are TRBV7-8 and TRBJ1-2; 8 nucleotides match TRBD1. The CDR3 runs to 14 residues. With 5 bases clipped from V and 6 bases from J, the junction kept 8 bases outside the gene matches. Germline V gene sequence: CDR1 SGHVS, CDR2 FQNEAQ. The CDR3 reads CASSASGGADGYTF. CDR3 sequence (DNA): TGTGCCAGCAGCGCCTCAGGGGGCGCCGATGGCTACACCTTC.